These 28 T cell receptor beta chains were sequenced from one sample in a study of tumor and adjacent non-tumor tissue in lung cancer. This sample's RNA came from whole unsorted tissue. The normal lung tissue was taken more than 3 cm from the tumor edge. A modified ARM-PCR protocol with three rounds of nested PCR amplified TCRbeta. In TCRdb, the multiplex PCR reads were re-called with MiXCR into one record per CDR3 protein. The data contain fewer than 100,000 distinct CDR3 sequences, 76% of them singletons. Sequenced: distant non-tumor lung tissue. The receptors were sampled from a woman aged 45-59 years with non-small cell lung cancer.

Note on this clonotype: One end of the junction fails to match germline, which may point to a read error. The chain links TRBV28 to TRBJ2-2; the match to TRBD2 covers 11 bases. Germline V gene sequence: CDR1 MDHEN, CDR2 SYDVKM. This CDR3 spans 16 amino acids. CDR3 bases: TGCGCAAGCACCGCTCGAGGACTAGCGGGCACCGGGGAGCAGTTTTTT. This translates into CASTARGLAGTGEQFF.

Notes on this clonotype: One end of the junction does not line up with germline, which may come from a read error. The V call is TRBV4-2, the J call TRBJ2-3; 8 bases agree with TRBD2. Germline lookup yields CDR1 LGHNA and CDR2 YNFKEQ. The CDR3 has 16 amino acids. CDR3 protein: CAISQEGLAGSDTQYF. The CDR3, as DNA: TGTGCCATCAGCCAGGAAGGATTAGCGGGATCAGATACGCAGTATTTT.

For this clonotype: Relative to the germline gene, one junction end is altered; a read error may explain this. This chain uses TRBV12-3 or TRBV12-4 with TRBJ2-2; D is perhaps TRBD2 (6 bases). There are 15 residues in the CDR3. The CDR3 DNA reads TGTGCTAGCATTTTAAGTCGGGGACTCACCGGGGAGCTGTTTTTT. It codes for CASILSRGLTGELFF.

With respect to this clonotype: A much larger clone differs by one base, so this may be a read error. V and J are TRBV5-1 and TRBJ1-1, with 8 bases fitting TRBD1. Germline loops: CDR1 SGHRS, CDR2 YFSETQ. The CDR3 sequence is 17 residues long. The J segment lost 7 bases and the V segment lost 0 bases, leaving 14 bases of the junction unmatched. CDR3 DNA: TGCGCCAGCAGCTTGGACCAGGGGGCGGAATTTTTTAGTGAAGCTTTCTTT. Translated: CASSLDQGAEFFSEAFF.

Comments on this clonotype: Since the CDR3 does not end with the conserved phenylalanine or tryptophan, this likely comes from a read error. The rearrangement uses TRBV12-3 or TRBV12-4 and TRBJ1-5, with D possibly being TRBD1 (5 bases). The CDR3 runs 15 residues. The CDR3 loop is CASSPFSGGYQAQHS. In nucleotides, the CDR3 is TGCGCCAGCAGTCCCTTCTCGGGGGGGTATCAGGCCCAGCATTCT.

In the case of this clonotype: A read error may be the cause here, since a much bigger clone is one base away. CDR3 region: CAPRDTYNEKLLF. For the CDR3, the DNA is TGTGCCCCCCGGGACACCTATAATGAAAAACTGTTATTT. The chain couples TRBV6-1 to TRBJ1-4; tentative D call: TRBD1 (6 bases). There are 13 residues in the CDR3. Germline CDR1 reads MNHNS; CDR2 reads SASEGT.

Worth noting for this clonotype: The junction differs from germline at one of its ends, possibly a read error. V and J are TRBV11-2 and TRBJ1-1; possible D gene TRBD1, 6 bases. Germline loops: CDR1 SGHAT, CDR2 FQNNGV. CDR3 length: 15 residues. CDR3 in amino acids: CVSSLESGANTEAFF. The CDR3 nucleotides are TGTGTCAGCAGCTTAGAGTCGGGGGCGAACACCGAAGCTTTCTTT.

Details on this clonotype: At one of its ends the junction is not consistent with the germline gene, which may arise from a read error. The chain recombines TRBV11-3 with TRBJ1-1, with D possibly matching TRBD1 (5 bases). The CDR3 has 15 residues. Per germline, CDR1 SGHNT and CDR2 YENEEA. The CDR3 loop is CTSSQPDIGNAEAFF. The CDR3 nucleotides are TGTACCAGCAGTCAACCGGACATCGGGAACGCTGAAGCTTTCTTT. The full variable domain, its missing parts supplied by reference TRBV11-3 and TRBJ1-1, is EAGVVQSPRYKIIEKKQPVAFWCNPISGHNTLYWYLQNLGQGPELLIRYENEEAVDDSQLPKDRFSAERLKGVDSTLKIQPAELGDSAVYLCTSSQPDIGNAEAFFGQGTRLTVV.

Of note for this clonotype: Just one base apart from a much larger clone, this may be a read error. J is TRBJ1-2 and V is TRBV30; D gene uncertain. CDR1 and CDR2 (germline): GTSNPN, SVGIG (reference sequence). V lost 3 bases and J 5 bases, leaving 7 bases between the germline ends. CDR3 length: 11 residues. Here the CDR3 DNA reads TGTGCCTGGAGGGATTCATATGGCTACACCTTC. Translation: CAWRDSYGYTF.

Turning to this clonotype: The final CDR3 position lacks the conserved phenylalanine or tryptophan, pointing to a likely read error. The chain combines TRBV5-1 with TRBJ2-6; TRBD2 matches 7 bases. The germline CDR1 and CDR2 sequences are SGHRS and YFSETQ. The CDR3 contains 21 residues. The CDR3 loop is CASSLVADLRLAASGANVLTL. CDR3 nucleotide sequence: TGCGCCAGCAGCTTGGTGGCGGACCTTCGACTAGCCGCATCTGGCGCCAACGTCCTGACTCTC.

In its sample, this clonotype was seen a few times. This may stem from a read error, because a much larger clone lies one nucleotide away. In nucleotides, the CDR3 is TGTGCCAGCAGTTACGCGGGACTAGCGAATCGAGATGAGCGGTTCTTC. It translates to CASSYAGLANRDERFF. The chain is built from TRBV28 and TRBJ2-1; 10 bases match TRBD2. This CDR3 spans 16 amino acids. Per the germline V gene, CDR1 is MDHEN and CDR2 is SYDVKM. Full variable domain (missing parts from reference TRBV28 and TRBJ2-1): DVKVTQSSRYLVKRTGEKVFLECVQDMDHENMFWYRQDPGLGLRLIYFSYDVKMKEKGDIPEGYSVSREKKERFSLILESASTNQTSMYLCASSYAGLANRDERFFGPGTRLTVL.

Worth noting for this clonotype: At one end, the junction sequence differs from germline, possibly due to a read error. V is TRBV6-1 and J is TRBJ2-7; the D is unclear. The CDR3 spans 12 residues. Germline values: CDR1 MNHNS, CDR2 SASEGT. The CDR3 region has the DNA TGTGCAAGCACTGGGTGCTACTACGAGCAGTACTTC. It codes for CASTGCYYEQYF.

Concerning this clonotype itself: At one of its ends the junction is not consistent with the germline gene, which may arise from a read error. The genes are TRBV5-1 and TRBJ2-2; 7 nucleotides match TRBD1. CDR1 SGHRS and CDR2 YFSETQ come from the germline V gene. The length of the CDR3 is 14 residues. CDR3 sequence: CVSSRTGNTGALFF. The CDR3 bases are TGCGTCAGCAGCCGGACAGGTAACACCGGGGCGCTGTTTTTT.

With regard to this clonotype: A junction boundary mismatches the germline segment, possibly from a read error. This chain connects TRBV5-4 to TRBJ2-3; TRBD2 aligns across 7 bases. The CDR3 has 15 amino acids. The germline gives CDR1 SGHNT, CDR2 YYREEE (reference sequence). The CDR3 region is CANSGLVGGRDTPYF. In DNA form, the CDR3 reads TGTGCCAACAGCGGACTAGTGGGAGGGAGGGATACGCCGTATTTT. The complete variable domain, with remaining parts taken from reference TRBV5-4 and TRBJ2-3, reads ETGVTQSPTHLIKTRGQQVTLRCSSQSGHNTVSWYQQALGQGPQFIFQYYREEENGRGNFPPRFSGLQFPNYSSELNVNALELDDSALYLCANSGLVGGRDTPYFGPGTRLTVL.

Comment on this clonotype: Because it lacks the conserved phenylalanine or tryptophan at the end, this CDR3 is likely a read error. The gene calls are TRBV11-2 and TRBJ1-1, with a weak D call TRBD1 (6 bases). The CDR3 loop spans 15 amino acids. The germline V gene has CDR1 SGHAT and CDR2 FQNNGV. CDR3 nucleotide sequence: TGTGCCAGCAGCTTAGAGTCGGGGGCGAACACTGGAGCTTTCTAT. It specifies CASSLESGANTGAFY.

This clonotype came up many times. The chain recombines TRBV14 with TRBJ1-5; no clear D gene. The CDR3 runs to 13 residues. The V end was cut by 0 bases, the J end by 6 bases, with 6 bases between. Germline V CDR1 and CDR2: SGHDN, FVKESK. The CDR3 protein is CASSQEVGQPQHF. The CDR3 bases are TGTGCCAGCAGCCAAGAGGTGGGTCAGCCCCAGCATTTT.

This clonotype is medium-sized. The rearrangement joins TRBV11-1 to TRBJ2-1; 11 bases agree with TRBD2. The CDR3 is 15 residues long. CDR1 and CDR2 (germline): SGHAT, FQDESV (reference sequence). Germline trimming cut 3 bases from V and 3 bases from J; bases unmatched to any gene: 1. The CDR3 protein is CASSLGLADYNEQFF. In nucleotides, the CDR3 is TGTGCCAGCAGCTTGGGACTAGCGGACTACAATGAGCAGTTCTTC. Drawing the rest from reference TRBV11-1 and TRBJ2-1, the complete variable domain is EAEVAQSPRYKITEKSQAVAFWCDPISGHATLYWYRQILGQGPELLVQFQDESVVDDSQLPKDRFSAERLKGVDSTLKIQPAELGDSAMYLCASSLGLADYNEQFFGPGTRLTVL.

CDR3 nucleotides: TGCAGCGTTCTGGCACAGATAGACACACAGTATTTT. Its translation: CSVLAQIDTQYF. J is TRBJ2-3 and V is TRBV29-1, with D unclear. V was clipped by 5 bases and J by 12 bases, with 18 bases between them. The CDR3 length is 12 residues. Germline V gene data show CDR1 as SQVTM and CDR2 as ANQGSEA.

The chain combines TRBV6-1 with TRBJ2-4; a weak D match, TRBD2 (6 bases). The V end was cut by 10 bases, the J end by 10 bases, with 26 bases between. Germline CDR1 is MNHNS and CDR2 is SASEGT. This CDR3 has 15 amino acids. The chain's CDR3 is CANSQLQGQEGIQYF. Written as DNA, the CDR3 is TGTGCCAACAGCCAGTTGCAGGGCCAGGAGGGAATTCAGTACTTC.

In regard to this clonotype: An end of the junction differs from the germline gene, which may be a read error. This rearrangement joins TRBV11-2 to TRBJ2-7; 7 bases agree with TRBD1. The germline gives CDR1 SGHAT, CDR2 FQNNGV. This CDR3 is built from 15 residues. The CDR3 DNA is TGTGCCAGCAGCACCACGACAGGGCGCACCTACGAACAGTACTTC. It is translated as CASSTTTGRTYEQYF.

Comments on this clonotype: A junction boundary mismatches the germline segment, possibly from a read error. In DNA, the CDR3 is TGTGCCAACAGCCCGCCCGGCGGACCCTACGAGCAGTACTTC. Translation gives CANSPPGGPYEQYF. The chain recombines TRBV7-9 with TRBJ2-7, with D hard to call. Germline V lookup: CDR1 SEHNR, CDR2 FQNEAQ (reference sequence). There are 14 residues in the CDR3.

V gene TRBV20-1 combines with J gene TRBJ2-3; D is ambiguous. The CDR3 length is 16 residues. Trimming took 2 bases from V and 2 from J, leaving 17 bases between them. In germline, CDR1 is DFQATT, CDR2 SNEGSKA (reference sequence). The CDR3 reads CSARSSGPDVTDTQYF. The CDR3 DNA sequence: TGCAGTGCTAGATCCTCAGGACCCGACGTCACAGATACGCAGTATTTT.

The chain couples TRBV12-3 or TRBV12-4 to TRBJ2-2; D might be TRBD1 or TRBD2, each matching 5 bases. CDR3 length: 13 residues. The V end was cut by 3 bases, the J end by 7 bases, with 9 bases between. CDR3 coding DNA: TGTGCCAGCAGTTTGGGGACCGGCGGGGAGCTGTTTTTT. Translating gives CASSLGTGGELFF.

About this clonotype: At one end the junction does not follow the germline gene, possibly because of a read error. V is TRBV11-2 and J is TRBJ2-2; TRBD2 might be the D (5 bases). Germline CDR1 and CDR2: SGHAT and FQNNGV. CDR3 length: 15 residues. CDR3 in DNA: TGTGCCAGCACCCTAGGGAGAGGGAAGGCCGGGGAGCTCTATTTT. It is translated as CASTLGRGKAGELYF.

The V and J genes are TRBV4-1 and TRBJ1-5; no clear D gene. CDR3 length: 13 amino acids. V was trimmed by 9 bases and J by 4 bases, leaving 13 bases between them. From germline, CDR1 is MGHRA and CDR2 YSYEKL. In DNA, the CDR3 is TGCGCCAGTGGCCAAGATTTAAATCAGCCCCAGCATTTT. It specifies CASGQDLNQPQHF.

To note about this clonotype: One end of the junction varies from germline; a read error may be responsible. The chain recombines TRBV6-6 with TRBJ2-7; no definite D call. Germline V CDR1 and CDR2: MNHNY, SVGAGI (reference sequence). CDR3 size: 11 residues. The chain's CDR3 is CASSQTYEEYF. In nucleotides, the CDR3 is TGTGCCAGCAGCCAGACCTACGAGGAGTATTTC.

This sequence joins TRBV6-1 and TRBJ2-2; unclear D gene. Germline CDR1 and CDR2: MNHNS and SASEGT. The CDR3 totals 13 residues. The germline V and J ends were trimmed by 8 bases and 3 bases, with 10 bases remaining between them. The CDR3 is CASVPVYTGELFF. Here the CDR3 DNA reads TGTGCCAGCGTCCCAGTTTACACCGGGGAGCTGTTTTTT.

This clonotype was seen ten or more times. The rearrangement joins TRBV30 to TRBJ2-2; TRBD2 aligns across 8 bases. Germline V gene data show CDR1 as GTSNPN and CDR2 as SVGIG (reference sequence). Trimming at V came to 0 bases and at J to 7 bases, leaving 13 bases not matched to a gene. The CDR3 runs to 17 residues. Here the CDR3 DNA reads TGTGCCTGGAGTGTAGGACTAGCCCCCAAGGAAGGCGGGGAGCTGTTTTTT. Translating gives CAWSVGLAPKEGGELFF. Drawing the rest from reference TRBV30 and TRBJ2-2, the complete variable domain is SQTIHQWPATLVQPVGSPLSLECTVEGTSNPNLYWYRQAAGRGLQLLFYSVGIGQISSEVPQNLSASRPQDRQFILSSKKLLLSDSGFYLCAWSVGLAPKEGGELFFGEGSRLTVL.